The 8 T cell receptor beta chains below were found in one sample sequenced in a study of CD8+ T cells in alopecia areata (dated by TCRdb to about 2018). The method behind the library was the immunoSEQ multiplex PCR assay. To provide template for TCR sequencing, every sample had RNA extracted and reverse transcribed into cDNA. TCRdb took this table from immuneACCESS and kept in-frame rearrangements with V and J called. Such tables lack part of the clones; where checked against another copy, unresolved V genes explain under half of the gap, and the rest is unexplained. The table gives about 300,000 clones for this sample, with none occurring only once. The ten largest clones capture 0.9% to 1.5% of the sample. Cells from pooled mouse cutaneous lymph nodes were stained for CD4, CD8alpha, NKG2D, NKG2ACE and other markers and then sorted on a BD Influx. The sample consisted of CD4+ T cells sorted from a lymph node. Every receptor here comes from a C3H/HeJ mouse with alopecia areata. Mice of this line possess the MHC haplotype H2-k.

In the case of this clone: The germline and genes are mouse ones. The sequenced fragment ends 4 residues before the CDR3 boundary, so the rest is inferred from the germline J gene. The V and J genes are TRBV13-1 and TRBJ2-1; D may be TRBD1 (5 bases). This CDR3 has 15 amino acids. The V end was cut by 0 bases, the J end by 1 base, with 8 bases between. From germline, CDR1 is NSHNY and CDR2 SYGAGN. The sequenced CDR3 bases are TGTGCCAGCAGTGATGGGACAATAAACTATGCT. This sequence encodes CASSDGTINYA. The whole CDR3 protein is CASSDGTINYAEQFF.

In this sample, this clone turned up a few times. The gene names given are mouse names. The read is 4 residues too short to cover the CDR3 end, so that end is filled in from the germline J gene. The sample has other DNA sequences that encode this CDR3 too. The chain joins TRBV1 to TRBJ2-7; 8 nucleotides agree with TRBD1. V shed 0 bases, J shed 3 bases, and the junction held 4 bases outside the gene matches. Per the germline V gene, CDR1 is NSQYPW and CDR2 is LRSPGD (reference sequence). This CDR3 comprises 15 residues. Incomplete CDR3 DNA: TGCACCTGCAGTGCAGATCCAGGACAGGGCTAT. It codes for CTCSADPGQGY. The CDR3 in full is CTCSADPGQGYEQYF.

Details on this clone: The gene names here belong to mouse. The read ends 4 residues shy of where the CDR3 ends; the end is completed using the germline J gene. The chain combines TRBV31 with TRBJ1-2; maybe TRBD1 (5 bases). Germline CDR1 and CDR2: GKSSPN and SITVG. Trimming took 3 bases from V and 4 from J, leaving 9 bases between them. This CDR3 spans 12 amino acids. CDR3 sequence: CAWSQGGSDYTF. The DNA read from the CDR3 is TGTGCCTGGAGCCAGGGAGGCTCC.

This clone was found a few times. Germline and genes: mouse. With the read ending 4 residues before the CDR3 end, the germline J gene is used to fill in that end. The J gene is TRBJ1-2, the V gene TRBV13-3; 8 nucleotides align to TRBD1. Germline loops: CDR1 NNHDY, CDR2 SYVADS. This CDR3 is 14 amino acids long. After removal of 2 bases from V and 3 bases from J, the junction contained 3 bases not matched to a gene. The part of the CDR3 DNA that was read is TGTGCCAGCAGTGAGACAGGGGAAGACTCC. Translating it yields CASSETGEDS. The full-length CDR3 reads as CASSETGEDSDYTF.

In the case of this clone: Gene names and germline refer to mouse. Sequencing ends 4 residues short of the CDR3 end; the germline J gene provides the rest. Other DNA sequences from this sample encode an identical CDR3 as well. V usage is TRBV13-1 and J usage is TRBJ2-3; the match to TRBD2 covers 8 bases. This CDR3 spans 15 amino acids. Germline CDR1 and CDR2: NSHNY and SYGAGN. Trimming took 0 bases from V and 3 from J; bases not matched to a gene: 3. The DNA read from the CDR3 is TGTGCCAGCAGTGATGCTTGGGGGGGGGCAGAA. Protein product: CASSDAWGGAE. The complete CDR3 protein is CASSDAWGGAETLYF.

This clone was recorded at least ten times. Each gene name is a mouse one. The sequence runs out 4 residues before the end of the CDR3; the remainder is reconstructed from the germline J gene. The chain uses TRBV17 and TRBJ2-1; D not certain. The CDR3 consists of 14 residues. The germline gives CDR1 MNHDT, CDR2 YYDKIL. Trimming shortened V by 3 bases and J by 4 bases, and 10 bases separated the two germline ends. CDR3: CASSSSQNYAEQFF. Incomplete CDR3 DNA: TGTGCTAGCAGTAGTTCCCAAAATTATGCT.

Regarding this clone: Gene names are the mouse ones. The read falls 4 residues short of the CDR3 end, and the missing part is taken from the germline J gene. The chain has TRBV29 and TRBJ2-1; tentative D call: TRBD1 (7 bases). Germline assignment: CDR1 MSHET and CDR2 SYDVDS. This CDR3 spans 14 amino acids. V was trimmed by 4 bases and J by 2 bases, leaving 9 bases between them. This CDR3 is CASSSRGDYAEQFF. The CDR3 DNA, read in part, is TGTGCTAGCAGTTCCAGGGGGGACTATGCT.

Remarks on this clone: The gene names here belong to mouse. Coverage ceases 4 residues before the CDR3 finishes, and the germline J gene fills in the end. The chain couples TRBV17 to TRBJ2-7; 10 bases are shared with TRBD1. The CDR3 is made up of 13 amino acids. Germline-derived CDR1 and CDR2 are MNHDT and YYDKIL. CDR3 amino acids: CASSKGQGYEQYF. The CDR3 DNA, read in part, is TGTGCTAGCAGTAAGGGACAGGGGTAT.